One and the same sample provided the 5 T cell receptor beta chains below, sequenced in a study of cytomegalovirus exposure and HLA in healthy donors. Primers: 60 Vbeta forward and 13 Jbeta reverse. The repertoire was sequenced with immunoSEQ multiplex PCR; TCRdb's copy has only in-frame clones and lacks some. The data hold 130,000 to 150,000 clones, with around three quarters observed a single time. Material: PBMCs. The receptors stem from a man between 18 and 29 years old in good health and CMV-seronegative.

V gene TRBV27 combines with J gene TRBJ2-1; weak D call: TRBD1 (6 bases). The CDR3 length is 13 residues. V was cut by 6 bases and J by 7 bases, with 13 bases left in between. Germline V CDR1 and CDR2: MNHEY, SMNVEV (reference sequence). CDR3: CASRDHTGNEQFF. CDR3 nucleotide sequence: TGTGCCAGCAGGGACCATACAGGGAATGAGCAGTTCTTC.

This clone came up once. This chain connects TRBV2 to TRBJ2-5, with 13 bases lining up with TRBD2. The CDR3 consists of 14 residues. The trim removed 8 bases at V and 5 bases at J, leaving 5 bases unmatched. Germline loops: CDR1 SNHLY, CDR2 FYNNEI. CDR3 sequence: CASGGLAGLETQYF. Written as DNA, the CDR3 is TGTGCCAGCGGGGGACTAGCGGGGCTCGAGACCCAGTACTTC.

The chain combines TRBV27 with TRBJ1-5, with D unclear. Looked up from germline, CDR1 is MNHEY and CDR2 is SMNVEV (reference sequence). The CDR3 sequence is 13 residues long. V lost 3 bases to trimming and J lost 2 bases, with 5 bases between them. In DNA form, the CDR3 reads TGTGCCAGCAGTTTCCGGGGCAATCAGCCCCAGCATTTT. Its translation is CASSFRGNQPQHF.

The DNA for the CDR3 is TGTGCCACCAACTACGAGGTCAGCGCTAACTATGGCTACACCTTC. This encodes CATNYEVSANYGYTF. The J gene is TRBJ1-2, the V gene TRBV6-1; no firm D call. The CDR3 contains 15 residues. Germline V gene sequence: CDR1 MNHNS, CDR2 SASEGT. V lost 10 bases and J lost 0, with 18 bases in between.

The chain recombines TRBV7-2 with TRBJ2-1, with TRBD2 identical over 9 bases. The V gene's germline CDR1 is SGHTA and CDR2 FQGNSA. CDR3 size: 19 residues. The junction had 10 bases not matched to a gene; V was cut back by 1 base and J by 0 bases. The CDR3 is CASSLVSSGAPISYNEQFF. The CDR3 DNA reads as TGTGCCAGCAGCTTAGTGTCTAGCGGGGCCCCTATCTCCTACAATGAGCAGTTCTTC.